This paragraph reports one TCR beta chain. In the study's own analysis: Nucleated cell counts were estimated from reference gene primer amplification. The data were produced by immunoSEQ multiplex PCR, yet TCRdb's version contains in-frame clones alone and is incomplete. V and J calls plus clone size are reproduced from that table; the DNA served to infer D and trimming. Among about 110,000 clones listed, around 74% were seen once. This sample is drawn from a study of blood T cell repertoires in COVID-19. Looking at the study overall: Acute and convalescent COVID-19 samples came from the United States, Italy and Spain.

The germline V gene has CDR1 SQVTM and CDR2 ANQGSEA. V gave up 0 bases and J gave up 5 bases, with 16 bases separating them. This CDR3 has 15 amino acids. The sequence came from a woman aged 55 to 70 with acute or convalescent COVID-19. Input material: peripheral blood. The chain links TRBV29-1 to TRBJ2-5; D might be TRBD2 (6 bases). CDR3 region: CSVEDVEGRGETQYF. CDR3 nucleotides: TGCAGCGTTGAAGATGTGGAGGGGAGAGGGGAGACCCAGTACTTC.